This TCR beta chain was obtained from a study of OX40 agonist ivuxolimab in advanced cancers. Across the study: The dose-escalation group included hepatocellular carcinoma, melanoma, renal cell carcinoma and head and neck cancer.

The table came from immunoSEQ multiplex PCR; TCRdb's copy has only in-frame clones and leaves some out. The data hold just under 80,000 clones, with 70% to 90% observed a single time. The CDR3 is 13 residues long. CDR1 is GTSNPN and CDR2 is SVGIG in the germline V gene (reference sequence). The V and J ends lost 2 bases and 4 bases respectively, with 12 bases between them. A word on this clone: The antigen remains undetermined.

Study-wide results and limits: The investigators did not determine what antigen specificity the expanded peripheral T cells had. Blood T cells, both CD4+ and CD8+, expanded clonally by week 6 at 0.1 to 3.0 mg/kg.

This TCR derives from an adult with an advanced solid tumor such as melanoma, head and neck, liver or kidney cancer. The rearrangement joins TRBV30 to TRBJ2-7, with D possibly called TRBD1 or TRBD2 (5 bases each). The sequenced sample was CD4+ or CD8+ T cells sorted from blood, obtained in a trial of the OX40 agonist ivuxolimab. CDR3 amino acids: CAWSNSGPYEQYF. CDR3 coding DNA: TGTGCCTGGAGTAACTCGGGGCCGTACGAGCAGTACTTC. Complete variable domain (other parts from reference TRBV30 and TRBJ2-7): SQTIHQWPATLVQPVGSPLSLECTVEGTSNPNLYWYRQAAGRGLQLLFYSVGIGQISSEVPQNLSASRPQDRQFILSSKKLLLSDSGFYLCAWSNSGPYEQYFGPGTRLTVT.